The rows below give T cell receptor beta chains drawn from one sample of a study of blood T cells in healthy people across ages. TCRdb called the 5' RACE reads again in MiXCR, with one record for every CDR3 protein. The data contain about 970,000 distinct CDR3 sequences, roughly 51% of them singletons. Sequenced input: blood. Receptor source: a woman aged 60-75 years in good health. CDR3s include the opening cysteine and the closing phenylalanine or tryptophan. The order of the fields is V gene, D gene, J gene, clone size, CDR3 DNA, CDR3 protein. A D gene is named only where the DNA matches it firmly. Only part of the rows carry a size: once, few, many, or a class if the clone is expanded.

TRBV6-2/TRBV6-3	.	TRBJ2-7	.	TGTGCCAGCACCACGATAGCGGAAGTATACAATGAGCAGTACTTC	CASTTIAEVYNEQYF
TRBV18	.	TRBJ2-1	.	TGTGCCAGCTCACCGGGGGCTATCGGGTACAATGAGCAGTTCTTC	CASSPGAIGYNEQFF
TRBV20-1	.	TRBJ1-5	.	TGCAGTGCTAGTCGAACATATAGCAATCAGCCCCAGCATTTT	CSASRTYSNQPQHF
TRBV5-1	.	TRBJ2-6	.	TGCGCCAGCAGCTTGAATCAACAGGGAGCAGGGGCCAACGTCCTGACTTTC	CASSLNQQGAGANVLTF
TRBV7-2	.	TRBJ2-7	.	TGTGCCAGCAGCTTCACCGGGATCGAGCAGTACTTC	CASSFTGIEQYF
TRBV6-2/TRBV6-3	TRBD2	TRBJ2-7	few	TGTGCCACCAGGGGACTAGCGGGGGCCTACGAGCAGTACTTC	CATRGLAGAYEQYF
TRBV2	.	TRBJ2-7	.	TGTGCCAGCAGTGACATACATCGGTACTTC	CASSDIHRYF
TRBV6-2/TRBV6-3	TRBD1	TRBJ2-7	few	TGTGCCAGCAGTTCCCGCGGGACAGGGGGCGACTACGAGCAGTACTTC	CASSSRGTGGDYEQYF
TRBV7-9	.	TRBJ2-3	.	TGTGCCAGCAGCACAAAGAATTGGTCAGATACGCAGTATTTT	CASSTKNWSDTQYF
TRBV7-8	.	TRBJ2-3	few	TGTGCCAGCAGCCCCTCCCGAGCTTCGAACACAGATACGCAGTATTTT	CASSPSRASNTDTQYF
TRBV7-6	TRBD2	TRBJ2-1	.	TGTGCCAGCAGCTTAGTCGGACTAGCGGGAGTGGATGAGCAGTTCTTC	CASSLVGLAGVDEQFF
TRBV7-2	.	TRBJ2-7	.	TGTGCCAGCGCGCTTGACAGGCCAGCCCACAATGAGCAGTACTTC	CASALDRPAHNEQYF
TRBV29-1	.	TRBJ2-7	few	TGCAGCGTTGGACGGGGCGGGACCTACGAGCAGTACTTC	CSVGRGGTYEQYF
TRBV6-2/TRBV6-3	TRBD2	TRBJ2-1	.	TGTGCCAGCAAAATAGCGGGAGGTCCCGGCAATGAGCAGTTCTTC	CASKIAGGPGNEQFF
TRBV12-3/TRBV12-4	.	TRBJ2-5	.	TGTGCCAGCTCCTGGACAGACTACAATGAGCAGTACTTC	CASSWTDYNEQYF